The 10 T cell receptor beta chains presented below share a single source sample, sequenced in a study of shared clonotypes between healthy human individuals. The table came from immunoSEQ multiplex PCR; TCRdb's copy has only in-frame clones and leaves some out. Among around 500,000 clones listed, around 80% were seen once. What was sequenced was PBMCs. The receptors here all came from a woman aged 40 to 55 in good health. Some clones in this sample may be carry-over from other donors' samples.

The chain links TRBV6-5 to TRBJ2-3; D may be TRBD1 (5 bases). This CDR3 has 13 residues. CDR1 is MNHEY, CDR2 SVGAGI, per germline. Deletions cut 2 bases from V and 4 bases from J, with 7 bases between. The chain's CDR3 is CASSYVQADTQYF. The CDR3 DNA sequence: TGTGCCAGCAGTTACGTACAGGCAGATACGCAGTATTTT.

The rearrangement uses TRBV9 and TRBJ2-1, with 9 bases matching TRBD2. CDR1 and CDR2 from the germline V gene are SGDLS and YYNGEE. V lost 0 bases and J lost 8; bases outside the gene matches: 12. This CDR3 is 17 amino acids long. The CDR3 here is CASSVESSGSGLYEQFF. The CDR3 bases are TGTGCCAGCAGCGTAGAGAGTAGCGGGAGCGGGTTGTATGAGCAGTTCTTC. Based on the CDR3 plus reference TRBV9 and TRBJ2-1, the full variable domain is DSGVTQTPKHLITATGQRVTLRCSPRSGDLSVYWYQQSLDQGLQFLIQYYNGEERAKGNILERFSAQQFPDLHSELNLSSLELGDSALYFCASSVESSGSGLYEQFFGPGTRLTVL.

The CDR3 sequence: CASSRQGFRDTEAFF. CDR3 bases: TGTGCCAGCAGCAGACAGGGGTTCAGGGACACTGAAGCTTTCTTT. The chain links TRBV9 to TRBJ1-1, with 8 bases that match TRBD1. V was pared by 4 bases and J by 3 bases, with 8 bases of the junction left unmatched. Germline CDR1 and CDR2: SGDLS and YYNGEE. The CDR3 is made up of 15 amino acids.

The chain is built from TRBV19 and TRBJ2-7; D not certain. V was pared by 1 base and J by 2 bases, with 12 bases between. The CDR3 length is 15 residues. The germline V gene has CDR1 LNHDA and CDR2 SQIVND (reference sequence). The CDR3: CASSIGTNLPYEQYF. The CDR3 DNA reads TGTGCCAGTAGTATAGGGACCAACCTACCCTACGAGCAGTACTTC. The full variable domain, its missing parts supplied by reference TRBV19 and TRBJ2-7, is DGGITQSPKYLFRKEGQNVTLSCEQNLNHDAMYWYRQDPGQGLRLIYYSQIVNDFQKGDIAEGYSVSREKKESFPLTVTSAQKNPTAFYLCASSIGTNLPYEQYFGPGTRLTVT.

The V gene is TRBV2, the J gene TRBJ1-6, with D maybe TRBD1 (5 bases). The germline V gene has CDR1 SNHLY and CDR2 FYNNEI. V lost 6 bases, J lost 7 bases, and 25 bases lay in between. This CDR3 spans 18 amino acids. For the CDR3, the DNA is TGTGCCAGCAGCCCCATGGGGCCCAGTTTATCGTCGAATTCACCCCTCCACTTT. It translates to CASSPMGPSLSSNSPLHF.

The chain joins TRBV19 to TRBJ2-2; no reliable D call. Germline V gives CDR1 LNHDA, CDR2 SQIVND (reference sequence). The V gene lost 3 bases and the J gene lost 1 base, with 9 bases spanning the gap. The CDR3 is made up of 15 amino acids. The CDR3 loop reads CASSIRSGNTGELFF. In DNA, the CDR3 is TGTGCCAGTAGTATTCGGTCGGGGAACACCGGGGAGCTGTTTTTT.

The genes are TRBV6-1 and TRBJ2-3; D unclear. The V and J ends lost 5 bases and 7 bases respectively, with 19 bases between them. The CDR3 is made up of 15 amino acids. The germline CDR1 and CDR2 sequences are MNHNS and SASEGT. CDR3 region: CASSPVPRSRYTQYF. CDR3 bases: TGTGCCAGCAGTCCCGTTCCGCGGTCGAGGTATACGCAGTATTTT.

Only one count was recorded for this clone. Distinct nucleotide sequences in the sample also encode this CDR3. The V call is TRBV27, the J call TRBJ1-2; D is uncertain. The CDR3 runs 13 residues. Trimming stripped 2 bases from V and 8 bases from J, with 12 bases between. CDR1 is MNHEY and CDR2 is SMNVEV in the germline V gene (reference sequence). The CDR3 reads CASSLSGVGGYTF. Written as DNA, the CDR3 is TGTGCCAGCAGTTTAAGCGGCGTAGGGGGCTACACCTTC.

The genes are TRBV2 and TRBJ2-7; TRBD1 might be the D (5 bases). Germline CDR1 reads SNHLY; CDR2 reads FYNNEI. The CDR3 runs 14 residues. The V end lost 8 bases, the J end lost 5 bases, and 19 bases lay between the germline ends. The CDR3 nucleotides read TGTGCCAGCGTCTTAGGTCAGGGTGTCCACGAGCAGTACTTC. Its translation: CASVLGQGVHEQYF. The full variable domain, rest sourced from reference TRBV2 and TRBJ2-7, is EPEVTQTPSHQVTQMGQEVILRCVPISNHLYFYWYRQILGQKVEFLVSFYNNEISEKSEIFDDQFSVERPDGSNFTLKIRSTKLEDSAMYFCASVLGQGVHEQYFGPGTRLTVT.

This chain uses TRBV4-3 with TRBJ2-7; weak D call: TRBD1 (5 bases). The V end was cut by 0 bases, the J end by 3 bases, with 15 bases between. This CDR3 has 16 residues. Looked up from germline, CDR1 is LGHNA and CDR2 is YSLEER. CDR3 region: CASSQETDIRYYEQYF. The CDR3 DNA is TGCGCCAGCAGCCAAGAAACGGACATACGCTACTACGAGCAGTACTTC.